Following are 21 T cell receptor beta chains from one sample sequenced in a study of T cell responses to AZD1222 COVID-19 vaccine. Measured with immunoSEQ multiplex PCR; TCRdb has only the in-frame clones, and not every one. The sample yields fewer than 130,000 clones, over 85% seen once. The starting material was peripheral blood, obtained 28 days after the second AZD1222 dose. These receptor sequences come from an adult who received the AZD1222 COVID-19 vaccine.

This clone came up a few times. This sequence joins TRBV3-1 (or the pseudogene TRBV3-2) and TRBJ1-5, with D hard to call. V was clipped by 3 bases and J by 0 bases, with 12 bases between them. Germline V gene lookup returns CDR1 LGHDT and CDR2 YNNKEL (reference sequence). This CDR3 region has 16 residues. The CDR3, as DNA: TGTGCCAGCAGCCACGGCTCCGGGAGTAGCAATCAGCCCCAGCATTTT. Translation gives CASSHGSGSSNQPQHF.

The V and J genes are TRBV5-4 and TRBJ1-6, with a tentative D call TRBD1 (5 bases). The length of the CDR3 is 15 residues. V was clipped by 2 bases and J by 7 bases, with 13 bases between them. Germline-derived CDR1 and CDR2 are SGHNT and YYREEE (reference sequence). CDR3 DNA: TGTGCCAGCAGCTTAACAGGTTTTGACAATTCACCCCTCCACTTT. Translated: CASSLTGFDNSPLHF. Using reference TRBV5-4 and TRBJ1-6 for the parts outside the CDR3, the full variable domain is ETGVTQSPTHLIKTRGQQVTLRCSSQSGHNTVSWYQQALGQGPQFIFQYYREEENGRGNFPPRFSGLQFPNYSSELNVNALELDDSALYLCASSLTGFDNSPLHFGNGTRLTVT.

V usage is TRBV6-5 and J usage is TRBJ1-1, with TRBD1 as a possible D gene (5 bases). The germline V and J ends were trimmed by 5 bases and 4 bases, with 17 bases remaining between them. CDR3 size: 15 residues. In germline, CDR1 is MNHEY, CDR2 SVGAGI. CDR3 nucleotides: TGTGCCAGCAGTAGCCTCCGGGGGGGGAGCACTGAAGCTTTCTTT. Residues: CASSSLRGGSTEAFF.

J is TRBJ2-1 and V is TRBV7-6; TRBD2 matches 9 bases. Germline V gene lookup returns CDR1 SGHVS and CDR2 FNYEAQ. J was trimmed by 1 base and V by 2 bases; bases with no gene match: 3. The CDR3 has 16 residues. CDR3 coding DNA: TGTGCCAGCAGCTTAACTGCGGGGGGGTCCTACAATGAGCAGTTCTTC. Translation: CASSLTAGGSYNEQFF.

V usage is TRBV19 and J usage is TRBJ1-1; D gene unclear. The CDR3 is 13 amino acids. Germline V gene sequence: CDR1 LNHDA, CDR2 SQIVND (reference sequence). Trimming removed 8 bases at V and 2 bases at J, with 12 bases between. The CDR3 spells CASRNVGNTEAFF. CDR3 sequence (DNA): TGTGCCAGTCGGAACGTCGGAAACACTGAAGCTTTCTTT.

CDR3 nucleotides: TGTGCCACCAGTGATTTCTACGAGCAGTACTTC. Encoded protein: CATSDFYEQYF. The chain has TRBV24-1 and TRBJ2-7; D unclear. The germline CDR1 and CDR2 sequences are KGHDR and SFDVKD. The V end lost 1 base, the J end lost 3 bases, and 0 bases lay between the germline ends. The CDR3 length is 11 residues.

V gene TRBV29-1 combines with J gene TRBJ1-2; a weak D match, TRBD1 (5 bases). Trimming took off 8 bases at V and 8 bases at J, with 18 bases between the two ends. This CDR3 comprises 12 residues. Germline V CDR1 and CDR2: SQVTM, ANQGSEA. The CDR3 coding sequence is TGCAGCATATGGGACGGGGCTAGCGGCTACACCTTC. Amino acids: CSIWDGASGYTF. Complete variable domain (other parts from reference TRBV29-1 and TRBJ1-2): SAVISQKPSRDICQRGTSLTIQCQVDSQVTMMFWYRQQPGQSLTLIATANQGSEATYESGFVIDKFPISRPNLTFSTLTVSNMSPEDSSIYLCSIWDGASGYTFGSGTRLTVV.

As to this clone: Other DNA sequences in this sample translate to the same CDR3. The chain couples TRBV11-2 to TRBJ2-1; 12 nucleotides match TRBD2. Germline V gene lookup returns CDR1 SGHAT and CDR2 FQNNGV. The CDR3 runs to 15 residues. The J segment lost 4 bases and the V segment lost 5 bases, leaving 3 bases of the junction unmatched. DNA for the CDR3: TGTGCCAGCAGCCAGACTAGCGGGGGATACAATGAGCAGTTCTTC. This encodes CASSQTSGGYNEQFF. Combining the CDR3 with reference TRBV11-2 and TRBJ2-1 gives the whole variable domain EAGVAQSPRYKIIEKRQSVAFWCNPISGHATLYWYQQILGQGPKLLIQFQNNGVVDDSQLPKDRFSAERLKGVDSTLKIQPAKLEDSAVYLCASSQTSGGYNEQFFGPGTRLTVL.

This clone occurred once. The junction departs from the called germline gene at one end, perhaps through a read error. The rearrangement links TRBV9 to TRBJ1-2; D gene uncertain. Looked up from germline, CDR1 is SGDLS and CDR2 is YYNGEE. There are 10 residues in the CDR3. CDR3 sequence: CASSPKAQHF. In nucleotides, the CDR3 is TGTGCCAGCAGCCCAAAGGCCCAACACTTC.

The rearrangement links TRBV14 to TRBJ2-4; 8 positions match TRBD1. This CDR3 has 16 amino acids. In germline, CDR1 is SGHDN, CDR2 FVKESK. The V gene end was trimmed by 1 base and the J gene end by 4 bases; junction bases not matched to a gene: 6. The CDR3, as DNA: TGTGCCAGCAGCCAAGCGGGTACAGGGGGAAAAAACATTCAGTACTTC. Translating it yields CASSQAGTGGKNIQYF.

V is TRBV7-9 and J is TRBJ2-7, with no clear D. Germline values: CDR1 SEHNR, CDR2 FQNEAQ (reference sequence). CDR3 length: 13 amino acids. The ends were cut back, 7 bases at V and 3 bases at J, with 13 bases in the middle. The CDR3, as DNA: TGTGCCAGCACACGAGACATGCACTACGAGCAGTACTTC. Translation gives CASTRDMHYEQYF. Filled out from reference TRBV7-9 and TRBJ2-7, the complete variable domain reads DTGVSQNPRHKITKRGQNVTFRCDPISEHNRLYWYRQTLGQGPEFLTYFQNEAQLEKSRLLSDRFSAERPKGSFSTLEIQRTEQGDSAMYLCASTRDMHYEQYFGPGTRLTVT.

This chain uses TRBV5-1 with TRBJ1-1, with D unclear. Germline values: CDR1 SGHRS, CDR2 YFSETQ. The CDR3 runs to 13 residues. Trimming pared 0 bases from V and 0 bases from J, leaving 3 bases between. The DNA for the CDR3 is TGCGCCAGCAGCTTGGCAGTGAACACTGAAGCTTTCTTT. This translates into CASSLAVNTEAFF.

This chain uses TRBV7-6 with TRBJ2-2, with TRBD1 as a possible D gene (6 bases). The CDR3 totals 15 residues. Germline values: CDR1 SGHVS, CDR2 FNYEAQ. The V gene lost 4 bases and the J gene lost 7 bases, with 16 bases spanning the gap. CDR3: CASSSPGHGVGELFF. As DNA, the CDR3 is TGTGCCAGCAGCTCCCCGGGACATGGGGTCGGGGAGCTGTTTTTT.

The chain couples TRBV27 to TRBJ1-6, with a weak D call TRBD1 (6 bases). The CDR3 is 15 residues long. Germline V gene sequence: CDR1 MNHEY, CDR2 SMNVEV (reference sequence). Trimming removed 3 bases from V and 6 bases from J, with 12 bases in between. The CDR3 DNA sequence: TGTGCCAGCAGTTTGGGCAGGGACACTAATTCACCCCTCCACTTT. Amino acid sequence: CASSLGRDTNSPLHF.

The chain carries TRBV7-9 and TRBJ1-2; maybe TRBD1 (5 bases). Germline CDR1 reads SEHNR; CDR2 reads FQNEAQ (reference sequence). The CDR3 has 16 amino acids. V lost 0 bases, J lost 6 bases, and 17 bases lay in between. CDR3 residues: CASSLAGTGQGHGYTF. The CDR3 DNA sequence: TGTGCCAGCAGCTTAGCCGGGACGGGGCAGGGCCATGGCTACACCTTC.

The J gene is TRBJ2-7, the V gene TRBV7-2; D is perhaps TRBD2 (6 bases). Germline CDR1 and CDR2: SGHTA and FQGNSA. The CDR3 is made up of 16 amino acids. V lost 0 bases to trimming and J lost 2 bases, with 14 bases between them. DNA for the CDR3: TGTGCCAGCAGCTTAGCGCCGGACTACGGAACCTACGAGCAGTACTTC. Its translation is CASSLAPDYGTYEQYF.

The V call is TRBV5-4, the J call TRBJ2-5; D is possibly TRBD1 (6 bases). CDR3 size: 14 residues. CDR1 is SGHNT, CDR2 YYREEE, per germline (reference sequence). V was clipped by 3 bases and J by 5 bases, with 14 bases between them. CDR3 DNA sequence: TGTGCCAGCAGCTCGAGACAGGAGGTTGAGACCCAGTACTTC. Amino acid sequence: CASSSRQEVETQYF.

The rearrangement joins TRBV7-2 to TRBJ2-6; no clear D. The CDR3 is 13 amino acids. Trimming removed 5 bases at V and 4 bases at J, with 6 bases between. From germline, CDR1 is SGHTA and CDR2 FQGNSA. CDR3 sequence reads: CASSNRGANVLTF. The DNA of the CDR3 is TGTGCCAGCAGCAATCGGGGGGCCAACGTCCTGACTTTC.

This chain connects TRBV9 to TRBJ2-1; 9 bases are a match to TRBD1. The CDR3 runs to 16 residues. V trimming: 0 bases; J trimming: 3 bases; junction bases outside the gene matches: 4. CDR1 is SGDLS and CDR2 is YYNGEE in the germline V gene. The CDR3 nucleotides read TGTGCCAGCAGCGTAGGGCCGGGACAGGGCTACAATGAGCAGTTCTTC. It specifies CASSVGPGQGYNEQFF.

The chain links TRBV2 to TRBJ2-5; tentative D call: TRBD1 (5 bases). Germline V lookup: CDR1 SNHLY, CDR2 FYNNEI. V lost 4 bases and J 2 bases, leaving 8 bases between the germline ends. The CDR3 runs to 13 residues. The CDR3 is CASSAQGQETQYF. The CDR3 coding sequence is TGTGCCAGCAGTGCTCAGGGTCAAGAGACCCAGTACTTC.

The V call is TRBV27, the J call TRBJ1-4; D is undetermined. The CDR3 sequence is 16 residues long. Trimming shortened V by 3 bases and J by 4 bases, and 15 bases separated the two germline ends. Germline V gene sequence: CDR1 MNHEY, CDR2 SMNVEV (reference sequence). The CDR3 DNA reads as TGTGCCAGCAGTTTCTCTAGGACCGCTAATAATGAAAAACTGTTTTTT. Its translation is CASSFSRTANNEKLFF. Complete variable domain (other parts from reference TRBV27 and TRBJ1-4): EAQVTQNPRYLITVTGKKLTVTCSQNMNHEYMSWYRQDPGLGLRQIYYSMNVEVTDKGDVPEGYKVSRKEKRNFPLILESPSPNQTSLYFCASSFSRTANNEKLFFGSGTQLSVL.